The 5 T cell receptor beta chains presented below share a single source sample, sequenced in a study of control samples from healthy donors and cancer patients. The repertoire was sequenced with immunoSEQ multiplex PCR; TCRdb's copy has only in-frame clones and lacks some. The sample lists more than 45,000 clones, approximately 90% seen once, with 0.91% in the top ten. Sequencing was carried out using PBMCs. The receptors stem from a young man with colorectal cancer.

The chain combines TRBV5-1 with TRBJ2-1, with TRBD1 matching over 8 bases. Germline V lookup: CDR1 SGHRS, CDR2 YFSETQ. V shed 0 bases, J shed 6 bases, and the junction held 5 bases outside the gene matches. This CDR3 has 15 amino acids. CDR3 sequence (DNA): TGCGCCAGCAGCTTGGGGGGCCAGGGGGCCAATGAGCAGTTCTTC. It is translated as CASSLGGQGANEQFF. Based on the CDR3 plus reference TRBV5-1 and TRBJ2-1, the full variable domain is KAGVTQTPRYLIKTRGQQVTLSCSPISGHRSVSWYQQTPGQGLQFLFEYFSETQRNKGNFPGRFSGRQFSNSRSEMNVSTLELGDSALYLCASSLGGQGANEQFFGPGTRLTVL.

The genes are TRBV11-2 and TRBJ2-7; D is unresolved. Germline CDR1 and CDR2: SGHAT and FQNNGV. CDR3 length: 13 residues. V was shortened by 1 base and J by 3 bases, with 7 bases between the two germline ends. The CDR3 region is CASSLGVFYEQYV. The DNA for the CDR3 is TGTGCCAGCAGCTTAGGAGTCTTCTACGAGCAGTACGTC.

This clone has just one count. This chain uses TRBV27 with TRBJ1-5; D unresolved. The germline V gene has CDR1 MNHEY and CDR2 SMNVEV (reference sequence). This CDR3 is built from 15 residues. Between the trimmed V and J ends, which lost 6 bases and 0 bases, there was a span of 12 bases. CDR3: CASSRTPNSNQPQHF. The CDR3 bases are TGTGCCAGCAGCCGCACCCCCAATAGCAATCAGCCCCAGCATTTT.

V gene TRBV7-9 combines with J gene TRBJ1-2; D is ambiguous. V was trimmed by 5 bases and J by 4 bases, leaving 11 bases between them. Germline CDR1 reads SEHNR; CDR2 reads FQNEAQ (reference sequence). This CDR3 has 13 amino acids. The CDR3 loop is CASSEGRVYGYTF. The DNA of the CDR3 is TGTGCCAGCAGCGAGGGTAGGGTCTATGGCTACACCTTC. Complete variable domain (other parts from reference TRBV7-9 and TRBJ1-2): DTGVSQNPRHKITKRGQNVTFRCDPISEHNRLYWYRQTLGQGPEFLTYFQNEAQLEKSRLLSDRFSAERPKGSFSTLEIQRTEQGDSAMYLCASSEGRVYGYTFGSGTRLTVV.

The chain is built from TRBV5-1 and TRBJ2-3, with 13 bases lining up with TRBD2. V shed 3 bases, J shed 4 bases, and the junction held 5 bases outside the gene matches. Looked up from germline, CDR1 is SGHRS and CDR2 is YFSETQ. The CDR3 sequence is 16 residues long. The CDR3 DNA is TGCGCCAGCAGCTCGCGACTAGCGGGGGGCGCAGATACGCAGTATTTT. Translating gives CASSSRLAGGADTQYF.